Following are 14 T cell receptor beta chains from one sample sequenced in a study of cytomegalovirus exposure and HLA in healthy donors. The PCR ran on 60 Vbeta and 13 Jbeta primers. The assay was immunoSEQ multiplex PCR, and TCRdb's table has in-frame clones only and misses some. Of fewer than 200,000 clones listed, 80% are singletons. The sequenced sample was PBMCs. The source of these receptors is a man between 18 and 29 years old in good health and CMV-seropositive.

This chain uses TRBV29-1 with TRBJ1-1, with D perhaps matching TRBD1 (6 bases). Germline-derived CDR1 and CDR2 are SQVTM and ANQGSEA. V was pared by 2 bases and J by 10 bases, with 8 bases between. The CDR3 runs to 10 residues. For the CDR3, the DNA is TGCAGCGTTGAAAGGGGGGGAGCTTTCTTT. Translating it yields CSVERGGAFF.

CDR3 in amino acids: CASSKSLAWELGSEQFF. The CDR3 DNA sequence: TGTGCCAGCAGCAAGAGCCTAGCCTGGGAACTGGGCAGTGAGCAGTTCTTC. The J gene is TRBJ2-1, the V gene TRBV13, with D perhaps matching TRBD2 (5 bases). The germline V gene has CDR1 PRHDT and CDR2 FYEKMQ (reference sequence). This CDR3 has 17 residues. Trimming pared 5 bases from V and 9 bases from J, leaving 26 bases between.

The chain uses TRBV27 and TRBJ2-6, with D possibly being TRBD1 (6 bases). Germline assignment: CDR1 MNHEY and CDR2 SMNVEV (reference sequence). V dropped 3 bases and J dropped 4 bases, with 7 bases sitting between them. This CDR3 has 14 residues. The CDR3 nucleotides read TGTGCCAGCAGTTTTCAGGGGGGGGCCAACGTCCTGACTTTC. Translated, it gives CASSFQGGANVLTF.

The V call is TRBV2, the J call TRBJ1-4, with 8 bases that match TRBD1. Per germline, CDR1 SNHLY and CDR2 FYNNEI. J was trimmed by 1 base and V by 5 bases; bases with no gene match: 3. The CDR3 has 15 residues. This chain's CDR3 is CASSLDRGTNEKLFF. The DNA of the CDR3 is TGTGCCAGCAGTCTAGACAGGGGAACTAATGAAAAACTGTTTTTT.

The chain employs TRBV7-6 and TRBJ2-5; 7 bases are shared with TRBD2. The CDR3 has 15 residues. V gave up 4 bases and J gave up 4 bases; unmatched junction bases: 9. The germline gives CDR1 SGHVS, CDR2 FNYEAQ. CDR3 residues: CASSSLAAPRETQYF. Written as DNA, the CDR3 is TGTGCCAGCAGCTCCCTAGCGGCCCCCCGAGAGACCCAGTACTTC.

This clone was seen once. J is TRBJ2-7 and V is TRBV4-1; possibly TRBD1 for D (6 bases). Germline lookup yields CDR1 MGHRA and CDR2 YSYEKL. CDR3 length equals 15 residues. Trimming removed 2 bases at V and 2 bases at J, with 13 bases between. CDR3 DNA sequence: TGCGCCAGCAGCCAAACAGGGACGGCAACCTACGAGCAGTACTTC. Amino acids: CASSQTGTATYEQYF.

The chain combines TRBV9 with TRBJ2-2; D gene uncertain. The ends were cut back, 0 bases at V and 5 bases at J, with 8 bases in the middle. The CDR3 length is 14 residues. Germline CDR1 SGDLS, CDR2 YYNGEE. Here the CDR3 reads CASSVEPGTGELFF. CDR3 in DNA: TGTGCCAGCAGCGTAGAGCCCGGTACCGGGGAGCTGTTTTTT.

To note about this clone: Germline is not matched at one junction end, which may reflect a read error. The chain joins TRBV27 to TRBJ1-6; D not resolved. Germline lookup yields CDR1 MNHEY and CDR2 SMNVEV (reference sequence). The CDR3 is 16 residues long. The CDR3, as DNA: TGTGCCGGCAGTTTTTCTCGTACAGCTTTTAATTCACCCCTCCACTTT. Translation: CAGSFSRTAFNSPLHF.

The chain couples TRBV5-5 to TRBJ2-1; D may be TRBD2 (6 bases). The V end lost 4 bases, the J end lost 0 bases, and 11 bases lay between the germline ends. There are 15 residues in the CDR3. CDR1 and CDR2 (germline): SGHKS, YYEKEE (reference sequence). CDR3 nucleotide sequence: TGTGCCAGCAGCCGAGACGGGAGCTCCTACAATGAGCAGTTCTTC. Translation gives CASSRDGSSYNEQFF.

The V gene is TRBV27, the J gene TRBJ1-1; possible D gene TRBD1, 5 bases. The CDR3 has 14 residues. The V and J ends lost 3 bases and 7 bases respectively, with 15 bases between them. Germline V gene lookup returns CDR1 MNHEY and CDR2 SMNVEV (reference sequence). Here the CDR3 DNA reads TGTGCCAGCAGTTTCGACAGCTTAGGCGTTGAAGCTTTCTTT. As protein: CASSFDSLGVEAFF.

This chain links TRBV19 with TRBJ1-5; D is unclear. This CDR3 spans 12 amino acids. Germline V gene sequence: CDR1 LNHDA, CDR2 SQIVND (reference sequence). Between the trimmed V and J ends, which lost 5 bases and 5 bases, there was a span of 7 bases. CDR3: CASSAPYQPQHF. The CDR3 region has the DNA TGTGCCAGTAGTGCGCCTTATCAGCCCCAGCATTTT.

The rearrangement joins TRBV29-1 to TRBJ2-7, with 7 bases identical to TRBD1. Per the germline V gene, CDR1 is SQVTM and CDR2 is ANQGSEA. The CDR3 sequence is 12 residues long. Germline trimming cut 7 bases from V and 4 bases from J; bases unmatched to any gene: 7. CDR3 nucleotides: TGCAGCGCTGGTAAGACAGGGTACGAGCAGTACTTC. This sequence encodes CSAGKTGYEQYF.

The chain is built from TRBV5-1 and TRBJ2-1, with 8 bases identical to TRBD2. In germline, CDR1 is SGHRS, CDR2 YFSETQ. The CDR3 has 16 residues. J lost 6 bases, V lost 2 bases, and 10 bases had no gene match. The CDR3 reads CASSLMSGRGGNEQFF. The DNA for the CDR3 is TGCGCCAGCAGCTTAATGAGCGGGAGAGGCGGCAATGAGCAGTTCTTC.

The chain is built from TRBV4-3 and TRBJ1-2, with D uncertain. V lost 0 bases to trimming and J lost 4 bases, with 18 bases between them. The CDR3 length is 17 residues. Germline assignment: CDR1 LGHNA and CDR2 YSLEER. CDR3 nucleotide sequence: TGCGCCAGCAGCCAAGATATTCGAGGGTCGAGCAGCTATGGCTACACCTTC. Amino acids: CASSQDIRGSSSYGYTF.